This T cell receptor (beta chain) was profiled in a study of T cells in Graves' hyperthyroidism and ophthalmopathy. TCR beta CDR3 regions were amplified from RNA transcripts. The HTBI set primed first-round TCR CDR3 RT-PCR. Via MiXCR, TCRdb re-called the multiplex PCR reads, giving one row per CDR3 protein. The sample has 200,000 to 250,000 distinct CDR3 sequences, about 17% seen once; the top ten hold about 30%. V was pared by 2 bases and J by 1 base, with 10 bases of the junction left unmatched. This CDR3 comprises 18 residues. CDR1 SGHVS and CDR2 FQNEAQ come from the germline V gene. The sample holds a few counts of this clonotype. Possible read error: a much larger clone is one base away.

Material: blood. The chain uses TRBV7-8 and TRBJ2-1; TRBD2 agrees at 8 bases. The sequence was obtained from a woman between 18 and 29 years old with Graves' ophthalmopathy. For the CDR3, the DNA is TGTGCCAGCAGCTTAACACGGTTTCGCGGGAGGTCCTACAATGAGCAGTTCTTC. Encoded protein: CASSLTRFRGRSYNEQFF.